This T cell receptor beta chain came from a study of Ad26.COV2.S vaccination and SARS-CoV-2 variants. Using immunoSEQ multiplex PCR, the repertoire was profiled, and TCRdb retains in-frame clones only, with some absent. The table shows about 680,000 clones, with 70% to 90% occurring only once. Documented treatment: about 20 received Ad26.COV2.S at low or high dose, single or two shots; 5 received placebo; per-sample allocation not given. Vaccine and placebo recipients were sampled on day 63 after the first injection. Specimen: peripheral blood, collected in a trial of Ad26.COV2.S vaccine versus placebo. This TCR came from a person aged 18-60 years who received the Ad26.COV2.S COVID-19 vaccine or a placebo.

The CDR3 bases are TGTGCCAGCAGTGCCGGGACAGAATATGGCTACACCTTC. Encoded protein: CASSAGTEYGYTF. J is TRBJ1-2 and V is TRBV2; TRBD1 agrees at 7 bases. Germline V gene sequence: CDR1 SNHLY, CDR2 FYNNEI. This CDR3 is 13 amino acids long. V shed 4 bases and J 5 bases; nucleotides not matched to a gene: 4.